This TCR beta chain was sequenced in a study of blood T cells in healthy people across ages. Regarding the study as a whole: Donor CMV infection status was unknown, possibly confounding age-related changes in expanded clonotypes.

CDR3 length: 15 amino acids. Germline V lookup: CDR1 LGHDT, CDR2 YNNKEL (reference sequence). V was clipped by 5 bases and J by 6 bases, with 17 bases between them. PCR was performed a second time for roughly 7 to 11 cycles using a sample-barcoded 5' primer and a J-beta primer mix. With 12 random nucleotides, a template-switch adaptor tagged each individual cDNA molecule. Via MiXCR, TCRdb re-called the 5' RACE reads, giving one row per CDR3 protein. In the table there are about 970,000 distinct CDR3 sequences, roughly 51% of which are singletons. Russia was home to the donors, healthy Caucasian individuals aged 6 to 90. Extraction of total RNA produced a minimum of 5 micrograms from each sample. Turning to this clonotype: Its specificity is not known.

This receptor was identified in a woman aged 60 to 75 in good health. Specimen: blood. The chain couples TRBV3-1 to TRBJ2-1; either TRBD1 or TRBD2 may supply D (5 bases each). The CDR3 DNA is TGTGCCAGCAGCGTACGGGACCCGATTTCCAATGAGCAGTTCTTC. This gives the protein CASSVRDPISNEQFF.